What follows describes a single T cell receptor beta chain. This record comes from a study of spatial heterogeneity in lung cancer. One entry per CDR3 protein, called by TCRdb with MiXCR from the 5' RACE reads. The sample shows just under 95,000 distinct CDR3 sequences, less than 15% of them seen only once. Sample time point: sample taken at primary tumor resection. Sequencing was performed on whole RNA extracted from tumor and nontumor lung tissue, or from frozen PBMC, and the material was left unsorted. Germline V CDR1 and CDR2: SGHTA, FQGNSA. The ends lost 7 bases at V and 14 bases at J; junction bases unmatched: 18. This CDR3 has 15 amino acids.

This TCR derives from a male donor with early-stage non-small cell lung cancer. The material was PBMCs, obtained at surgery. The chain employs TRBV7-2 and TRBJ2-1; 9 nucleotides agree with TRBD2. CDR3 nucleotide sequence: TGTGCCAGCACCCTAGGGGTAGCGGGGGCCCTAGGGGAGTTCTTC. Residues: CASTLGVAGALGEFF.